A single sample gave rise to the 15 T cell receptor beta chains below, sequenced in a study of T-cell memory formation after mild COVID-19. From the 5' RACE reads, TCRdb called clonotypes with MiXCR, one entry per CDR3 protein. The sample has hundreds of thousands of distinct CDR3 sequences, about 20% seen once. The sequenced material came from PBMCs or a T cell subset sorted from them (not recorded which). These TCRs come from an adult woman who had mild COVID-19 (a few samples of this study predate the infection). Cell type and time point are not known.

The chain couples TRBV19 to TRBJ1-5; the D gene is possibly TRBD1 (5 bases). CDR3 size: 13 residues. Trimming shortened V by 3 bases and J by 5 bases, and 8 bases separated the two germline ends. Germline CDR1 and CDR2: LNHDA and SQIVND (reference sequence). CDR3 protein: CASSMMTDQPQHF. For the CDR3, the DNA is TGTGCCAGTAGTATGATGACAGATCAGCCCCAGCATTTT.

The chain has TRBV5-1 and TRBJ1-1; possibly TRBD1 for D (5 bases). The germline V gene has CDR1 SGHRS and CDR2 YFSETQ. The CDR3 contains 20 residues. V lost 4 bases and J 0 bases, leaving 28 bases between the germline ends. CDR3 amino acids: CASSPRPPQGPSLMNTEAFF. Here the CDR3 DNA reads TGCGCCAGCAGCCCCCGGCCCCCGCAGGGCCCCTCGTTGATGAACACTGAAGCTTTCTTT.

This clonotype was seen more than once but under ten times. This rearrangement joins TRBV20-1 to TRBJ2-7; the match to TRBD1 covers 12 bases. The CDR3 is 16 residues long. Germline values: CDR1 DFQATT, CDR2 SNEGSKA (reference sequence). J was trimmed by 3 bases and V by 1 base; bases with no gene match: 7. The DNA of the CDR3 is TGCAGTGCTAGAGGAACCCGGGACAGGGGGCTCTACGAGCAGTACTTC. Encoded protein: CSARGTRDRGLYEQYF.

Details on this clonotype: The junction does not match germline at one end; this may be a read error. The chain links TRBV12-3 or TRBV12-4 to TRBJ2-7; TRBD1 agrees at 7 bases. This CDR3 has 14 amino acids. As DNA, the CDR3 is TGTGACAGCAGTTTTCGGACAGGATTGTACGAGCAGTACTTC. It is translated as CDSSFRTGLYEQYF.

V is TRBV27 and J is TRBJ1-2; possibly TRBD1 for D (5 bases). The CDR3 covers 13 residues. Germline CDR1 is MNHEY and CDR2 is SMNVEV (reference sequence). Between the trimmed V and J ends, which lost 3 bases and 4 bases, there was a span of 9 bases. Written as DNA, the CDR3 is TGTGCCAGCAGTTTCGGGGCTCCCTATGGCTACACCTTC. Its protein is CASSFGAPYGYTF.

V usage is TRBV19 and J usage is TRBJ2-7; D is possibly TRBD1 (6 bases). The CDR3 length is 17 residues. Trimming pared 6 bases from V and 0 bases from J, leaving 21 bases between. Germline V gene data show CDR1 as LNHDA and CDR2 as SQIVND (reference sequence). CDR3 DNA: TGTGCCAGTAGCAAGGCTTCAACAGGGCTGTCCTCCTACGAGCAGTACTTC. This encodes CASSKASTGLSSYEQYF.

This clonotype appeared a few times. This chain links TRBV12-3 or TRBV12-4 with TRBJ2-5; 8 positions agree with TRBD2. This CDR3 contains 13 residues. The junction had 4 bases not matched to a gene; V was cut back by 7 bases and J by 3 bases. DNA of the CDR3: TGTGCCAGCACCCAACTAGCGGAAGAGACCCAGTACTTC. Protein product: CASTQLAEETQYF.

In this sample, this clonotype turned up a few times. This chain links TRBV7-6 with TRBJ2-5; TRBD2 matches 8 bases. J gave up 0 bases and V 2 bases, and 5 bases lay outside the gene matches. Germline assignment: CDR1 SGHVS and CDR2 FNYEAQ. The CDR3 totals 16 residues. The CDR3 nucleotides are TGTGCCAGCAGCTTATGGGCGCGGGGGGACCAAGAGACCCAGTACTTC. It specifies CASSLWARGDQETQYF.

This clonotype was seen only a few times. The chain employs TRBV29-1 and TRBJ2-3; D may be TRBD2 (6 bases). This CDR3 comprises 12 residues. V was clipped by 7 bases and J by 0 bases, with 8 bases between them. CDR1 is SQVTM and CDR2 is ANQGSEA in the germline V gene. The CDR3 DNA reads TGCAGCGGTCGGGGGAGCACAGATACGCAGTATTTT. Protein sequence: CSGRGSTDTQYF.

The table lists this clonotype with a few counts. The CDR3 bases are TGTGCCAGCAGCGGTGGGGACGCGACCTACAATGAGCAGTTCTTC. This translates into CASSGGDATYNEQFF. The V and J genes are TRBV21-1 and TRBJ2-1; TRBD1, the D gene given by the table, was not confirmed from the DNA. TRBV21-1 is a pseudogene segment. This CDR3 comprises 15 residues.

This clonotype was seen a handful of times. V is TRBV4-3 and J is TRBJ2-3; a possible D gene is TRBD2 (6 bases). Trimming left V 1 base short and J 5 bases short, with 10 bases between. The CDR3 loop spans 14 amino acids. Looked up from germline, CDR1 is LGHNA and CDR2 is YSLEER. The CDR3 region has the DNA TGCGCCAGCAGCCAAGGGAGGGCCATAGATACGCAGTATTTT. Amino acids: CASSQGRAIDTQYF.

This CDR3 is CASSVGPRGNYEQYF. The CDR3 DNA reads TGTGCCAGCAGCGTTGGGCCCCGGGGGAACTACGAGCAGTACTTC. The chain carries TRBV9 and TRBJ2-7; TRBD2 might be the D (6 bases). V lost 2 bases, J lost 3 bases, and 15 bases lay in between. Per the germline V gene, CDR1 is SGDLS and CDR2 is YYNGEE. The CDR3 totals 15 residues.

This clonotype was seen a handful of times. The DNA is left out, because the CDR3 cannot be placed on it with certainty; the CDR3 is given as TCRdb lists it. The J gene is TRBJ2-1, the V gene TRBV15; the table's TRBD1 call for D was not verified on the DNA. Germline V CDR1 and CDR2: LNHNV, YYDKDF (reference sequence). The CDR3 region is 14 residues in length, termini included. CDR3 in amino acids: CATSVPGGLTEQFF.

This rearrangement joins TRBV12-3 or TRBV12-4 to TRBJ2-1; no firm D call. The CDR3 is 15 amino acids. The V gene lost 2 bases and the J gene lost 4 bases, with 12 bases spanning the gap. The CDR3 region is CASSLKALYYNEQFF. The CDR3 bases are TGTGCCAGCAGTTTAAAGGCCCTGTATTACAATGAGCAGTTCTTC.

The table lists this clonotype with a few counts. This chain uses TRBV12-3 or TRBV12-4 with TRBJ1-2; D perhaps matches TRBD1 (5 bases). Trimming cost V 1 base and J 3 bases, with 15 bases left between them. The CDR3 totals 16 residues. In nucleotides, the CDR3 is TGTGCCAGCAGTTTAGACAGGCTTGGGTTTCACTATGGCTACACCTTC. Its translation: CASSLDRLGFHYGYTF.